A single sample is the source of the 18 T cell receptor beta chains below, sequenced in a study of blood T cells in healthy people across ages (dated by TCRdb to 2013 to 2016). Library preparation used 5' RACE. Sequenced on an Illumina HiSeq 2500. A second PCR of roughly 6 to 11 cycles was run with a J-beta primer mix and a sample-barcoded 5' primer. Starting from the raw public reads, TCRdb applied fastp trimming at Q25, assembled clones with MiXCR and retained in-frame beta chains. Each entry merges the rows of one CDR3 protein and shows their most common DNA and genes. The sample table holds around 800,000 distinct CDR3 sequences, of which about 59% were seen once. The ten largest account for around a quarter of the sample. Sequencing was carried out using blood. These receptors all stem from a man aged 30 to 45 in good health.

CDR3 loop: CASSVLGGGVRTDTQYF. The CDR3 nucleotides read TGTGCCAGCAGCGTTTTAGGCGGGGGGGTAAGGACAGATACGCAGTATTTT. The J gene is TRBJ2-3, the V gene TRBV4-2, with TRBD2 matching 9 bases. J gave up 3 bases and V 5 bases, and 12 bases lay outside the gene matches. The germline gives CDR1 LGHNA, CDR2 YNFKEQ. The CDR3 has 17 amino acids.

The chain has TRBV18 and TRBJ2-4; D is possibly TRBD2 (6 bases). With the DNA end fitting TRBJ2-7 better, the J assignment may be wrong. The CDR3 contains 14 residues. Germline lookup yields CDR1 KGHSH and CDR2 LQKENI. The CDR3 region has the DNA TGTGCCAGCTCACCGCGGGGCAGAAATTACGAGCAGTACTTC. This translates into CASSPRGRNYEQYF.

The CDR3 protein is CASSFSGAFTDTQYF. CDR3 nucleotide sequence: TGTGCCAGCAGTTTTAGTGGTGCTTTCACAGATACGCAGTATTTT. The chain has TRBV28 and TRBJ2-3; no reliable D call. Trimming left V 3 bases short and J 2 bases short, with 12 bases between. Per the germline V gene, CDR1 is MDHEN and CDR2 is SYDVKM. The CDR3 has 15 residues.

Ten or more counts support this clonotype. This may be a read error: a much more frequent sequence differs by one nucleotide. V and J are TRBV20-1 and TRBJ2-5; tentative D call: TRBD1 (6 bases). V lost 5 bases and J 11 bases, leaving 21 bases between the germline ends. Germline V lookup: CDR1 DFQATT, CDR2 SNEGSKA (reference sequence). CDR3 length: 13 amino acids. CDR3 coding DNA: TGCAGTGCTCGACGGGACACCTTCAATGAGCAGTACTTC. Protein: CSARRDTFNEQYF.

The rearrangement links TRBV12-3 or TRBV12-4 to TRBJ1-1; D is unclear. The ends were cut back, 3 bases at V and 3 bases at J, with 8 bases in the middle. The length of the CDR3 is 13 residues. The CDR3 protein is CASSLSEDTEAFF. The CDR3 DNA reads TGTGCCAGCAGTTTGTCAGAGGACACTGAAGCTTTCTTT.

The V gene is TRBV28, the J gene TRBJ2-1; D unclear. The length of the CDR3 is 13 residues. V lost 6 bases and J lost 10, with 16 bases in between. CDR1 and CDR2 (germline): MDHEN, SYDVKM. CDR3 loop: CASSDDRPPEQFF. In DNA form, the CDR3 reads TGTGCCAGCAGCGACGACCGACCCCCCGAGCAGTTCTTC. Complete variable domain (other parts from reference TRBV28 and TRBJ2-1): DVKVTQSSRYLVKRTGEKVFLECVQDMDHENMFWYRQDPGLGLRLIYFSYDVKMKEKGDIPEGYSVSREKKERFSLILESASTNQTSMYLCASSDDRPPEQFFGPGTRLTVL.

The chain employs TRBV28 and TRBJ1-4; the D is unclear. The CDR3 extends over 15 amino acids. Trimming left V 4 bases short and J 3 bases short, with 12 bases between. Looked up from germline, CDR1 is MDHEN and CDR2 is SYDVKM. CDR3 in amino acids: CASSSGANSNEKLFF. The DNA for the CDR3 is TGTGCCAGCAGTTCGGGAGCCAACTCTAATGAAAAACTGTTTTTT.

This rearrangement joins TRBV20-1 to TRBJ1-1; D perhaps matches TRBD1 (6 bases). The germline V gene encodes CDR1 DFQATT and CDR2 SNEGSKA (reference sequence). There are 15 residues in the CDR3. V was trimmed by 3 bases and J by 0 bases, leaving 14 bases between them. The CDR3 here is CSARPRRGLNTEAFF. CDR3 in DNA: TGCAGTGCTAGGCCGAGGAGGGGGTTGAACACTGAAGCTTTCTTT.

This clonotype was counted only a few times. The genes are TRBV20-1 and TRBJ2-3; 10 bases agree with TRBD2. J gave up 3 bases and V 6 bases, and 9 bases lay outside the gene matches. The CDR3 length is 15 residues. Germline-derived CDR1 and CDR2 are DFQATT and SNEGSKA (reference sequence). The CDR3 bases are TGCAGTGCCCAGAGGTCTAGCGGGGGTACAGATACGCAGTATTTT. Translating it yields CSAQRSSGGTDTQYF.

This chain uses TRBV13 with TRBJ2-7; 10 bases align to TRBD2. This CDR3 comprises 16 residues. V was pared by 5 bases and J by 2 bases, with 9 bases of the junction left unmatched. The germline CDR1 and CDR2 sequences are PRHDT and FYEKMQ (reference sequence). The CDR3: CASSGDSGGTPYEQYF. The CDR3, as DNA: TGTGCCAGCAGCGGGGATAGCGGGGGGACCCCCTACGAGCAGTACTTC.

The chain couples TRBV29-1 to TRBJ2-5; D may be TRBD1 or TRBD2 (5 bases each). The length of the CDR3 is 13 residues. Germline CDR1 SQVTM, CDR2 ANQGSEA. V gave up 7 bases and J gave up 11 bases, with 23 bases separating them. The CDR3 DNA reads as TGCAGCGCCCCGGGACCGGGACCTAGGGAGCAGTACTTC. Translating it yields CSAPGPGPREQYF.

V is TRBV13 and J is TRBJ2-7; the D gene is possibly TRBD1 (5 bases). Trimming removed 2 bases from V and 6 bases from J, with 11 bases in between. Germline CDR1 and CDR2: PRHDT and FYEKMQ (reference sequence). This CDR3 has 13 residues. CDR3 sequence (DNA): TGTGCCAGCAGCTTAAGGGGTTTCGGCGAGCAGTACTTC. Translating it yields CASSLRGFGEQYF.

The chain uses TRBV10-3 and TRBJ1-1; D uncertain. Per germline, CDR1 ENHRY and CDR2 SYGVKD. This CDR3 has 14 amino acids. V lost 10 bases to trimming and J lost 1 base, with 16 bases between them. CDR3 amino acids: CATTEARSNTEAFF. DNA of the CDR3: TGTGCCACCACGGAGGCCCGTTCGAACACTGAAGCTTTCTTT.

V usage is TRBV20-1 and J usage is TRBJ2-6; no clear D. CDR3 size: 13 residues. CDR1 and CDR2 from the germline V gene are DFQATT and SNEGSKA (reference sequence). The V and J ends lost 5 bases and 6 bases respectively, with 11 bases between them. CDR3 residues: CSAPLDAANVLTF. The CDR3 DNA follows: TGCAGTGCTCCCCTAGACGCGGCCAACGTCCTGACTTTC.

This clonotype appeared a few times. The rearrangement joins TRBV27 to TRBJ2-7; weak D call: TRBD2 (6 bases). Germline V CDR1 and CDR2: MNHEY, SMNVEV (reference sequence). V was cut by 4 bases and J by 3 bases, with 16 bases left in between. The CDR3 length is 15 residues. CDR3 DNA: TGTGCCAGCAGTTATTGGCCGCGGGGTAACTACGAGCAGTACTTC. Protein sequence: CASSYWPRGNYEQYF.

This chain links TRBV6-1 with TRBJ1-5; D gene unclear. The germline gives CDR1 MNHNS, CDR2 SASEGT. The CDR3 is made up of 16 amino acids. V gave up 3 bases and J gave up 1 base, with 13 bases separating them. As DNA, the CDR3 is TGTGCCAGCAGTGACCCGCACGGCGGGAGCAATCAGCCCCAGCATTTT. Residues: CASSDPHGGSNQPQHF.

This clonotype was seen only a few times. The chain joins TRBV27 to TRBJ1-5, with D unclear. V lost 4 bases and J lost 1, with 8 bases in between. There are 14 residues in the CDR3. Germline CDR1 reads MNHEY; CDR2 reads SMNVEV (reference sequence). For the CDR3, the DNA is TGTGCCAGCAGTTATAAAGACAGCAATCAGCCCCAGCATTTT. This gives the protein CASSYKDSNQPQHF.

In nucleotides, the CDR3 is TGTGCCAGCAGCATCAGGACCCGTGATGAGCAGTTCTTC. Translating it yields CASSIRTRDEQFF. The chain couples TRBV9 to TRBJ2-1; no clear D. CDR1 and CDR2 (germline): SGDLS, YYNGEE. The CDR3 is 13 residues long. Trimming removed 4 bases from V and 8 bases from J, with 13 bases in between.